Reported below is one T cell receptor (beta chain). This CDR3 comprises 15 residues. Germline lookup yields CDR1 SGDLS and CDR2 YYNGEE. Unmatched junction bases numbered 3, after V lost 1 base and J lost 0 bases. The data belong to a study of blood T cell repertoires in COVID-19. For the study at large: The United States, Italy and Spain provided the acute and convalescent COVID-19 samples. PBMCs, B-cell-depleted T cells, or T cells were the source of the cDNA or gDNA that made up the material.

Study processing details: Amplified reference gene primers provided the basis for estimating nucleated cell counts. The protocol was immunoSEQ multiplex PCR, while the TCRdb copy is restricted to in-frame clones and leaves out a portion. Clonal size and the V and J genes are those of that table, whereas D and trimming came from the DNA. The data show approximately 230,000 clones, around 90% seen once. The origin of this receptor is a man aged 18 to 29 with active or convalescent COVID-19. Sequencing was performed on peripheral blood. This rearrangement joins TRBV9 to TRBJ1-2, with 7 bases fitting TRBD1. The CDR3 DNA follows: TGTGCCAGCAGCGTAAACACAGGGGCTAACTATGGCTACACCTTC. The encoded protein is CASSVNTGANYGYTF.